This entry concerns a single T cell receptor (beta chain). What it binds is unknown. The read terminates 3 residues before the CDR3 end, so the remaining end is supplied by the germline J gene. These data come from a study of T cells in women clearing cervical HPV infection. Findings of the study overall: TRBV6-7 abundance was lower in cases than controls (around 0.1% versus 0.15%).

The assay was immunoSEQ multiplex PCR, and TCRdb's table has in-frame clones only and misses some. Its listing shows about 30,000 clones. This CDR3 has 16 residues. The V end was cut by 0 bases, the J end by 0 bases, with 15 bases between. The germline CDR1 and CDR2 sequences are DFQATT and SNEGSKA (reference sequence). The chain combines TRBV20-1 with TRBJ2-7; tentatively, D is TRBD2 (5 bases). Sample: blood buffy coat. This receptor was obtained from a woman between 18 and 75 years old with a cervical HPV16 infection that either progressed to CIN3+ or cleared (not recorded which). CDR3 bases read: TGCAGTGCTAGAGATCGGGCAGGCACTAGCTCCTACGAG. Protein: CSARDRAGTSSYE. The CDR3 in full is CSARDRAGTSSYEQYF.